This T cell receptor (beta chain) was documented in a study of spatial heterogeneity in lung cancer. Study-wide context: Detected sequences consistently included more beta-chain ones than alpha-chain ones. Each unique TCR and UMI combination was seen more than ten times on average in raw reads. Whole-study findings and limits: The appearance of ubiquitous expanded tumor TCRs in blood was greater at resection than follow-up.

In the case of this clonotype: What it recognizes is unknown.

Time point: sample taken at primary tumor resection. No cell sorting; template was whole RNA from tumor, lung tissue or PBMC. This CDR3 contains 12 residues. Germline CDR1 is WNHNN and CDR2 is SYGVQD (reference sequence). V shed 6 bases and J shed 6 bases, with 8 bases lying between them. Every molecule of TCR cDNA had its own unique molecular identifier. Each CDR3 protein gets one entry after TCRdb re-called the 5' RACE reads with MiXCR. This table has approximately 10,000 distinct CDR3 sequences, 17% appearing once. This TCR was sampled from a male donor with early-stage non-small cell lung cancer. This chain connects TRBV10-1 to TRBJ2-2; unclear D gene. Source: PBMCs, taken at surgery. The CDR3 loop reads CASSWTAGELFF. The CDR3 DNA follows: TGCGCCAGCAGCTGGACGGCCGGGGAGCTGTTTTTT.